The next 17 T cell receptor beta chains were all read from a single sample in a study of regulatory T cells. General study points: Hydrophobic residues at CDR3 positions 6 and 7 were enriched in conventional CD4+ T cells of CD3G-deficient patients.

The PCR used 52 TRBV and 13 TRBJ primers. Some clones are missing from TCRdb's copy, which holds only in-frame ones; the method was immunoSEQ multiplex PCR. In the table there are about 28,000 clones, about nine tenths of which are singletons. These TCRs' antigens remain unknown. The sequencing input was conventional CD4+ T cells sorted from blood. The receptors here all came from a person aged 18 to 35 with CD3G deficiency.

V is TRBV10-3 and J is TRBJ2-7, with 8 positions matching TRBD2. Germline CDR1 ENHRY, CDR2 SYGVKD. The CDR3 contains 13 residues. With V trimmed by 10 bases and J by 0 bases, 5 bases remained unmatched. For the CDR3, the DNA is TGTGCCAGCGGGGGGCTTAACTCCTACGAGCAGTACTTC. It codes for CASGGLNSYEQYF.

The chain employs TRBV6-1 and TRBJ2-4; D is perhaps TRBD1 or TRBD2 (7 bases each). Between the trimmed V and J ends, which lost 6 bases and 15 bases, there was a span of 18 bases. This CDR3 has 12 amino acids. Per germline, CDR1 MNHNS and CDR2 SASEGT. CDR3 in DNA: TGTGCCAGCAGACCCCGGGGGGACAGACTGTACTTC. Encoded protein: CASRPRGDRLYF.

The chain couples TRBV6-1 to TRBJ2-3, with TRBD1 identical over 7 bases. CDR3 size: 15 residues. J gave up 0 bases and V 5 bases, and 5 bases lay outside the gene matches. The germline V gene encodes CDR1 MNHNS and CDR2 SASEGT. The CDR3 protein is CASSKGAASTDTQYF. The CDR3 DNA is TGTGCCAGCAGTAAGGGGGCAGCTAGCACAGATACGCAGTATTTT.

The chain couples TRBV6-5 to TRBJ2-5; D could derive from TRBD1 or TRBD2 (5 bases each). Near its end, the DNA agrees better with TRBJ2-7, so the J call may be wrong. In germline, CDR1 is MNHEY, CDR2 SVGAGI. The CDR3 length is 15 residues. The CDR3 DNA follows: TGTGCCAGCAGACGAACCACCGGGGCAGCCTACGAGCAGTACTTC. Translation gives CASRRTTGAAYEQYF.

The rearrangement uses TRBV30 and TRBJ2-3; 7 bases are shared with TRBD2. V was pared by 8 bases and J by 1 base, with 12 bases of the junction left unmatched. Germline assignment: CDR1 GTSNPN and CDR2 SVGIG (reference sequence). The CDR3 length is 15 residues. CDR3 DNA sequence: TGTGCCGCACCCGTTAGCGGGCGGCGCACAGATACGCAGTATTTT. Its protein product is CAAPVSGRRTDTQYF.

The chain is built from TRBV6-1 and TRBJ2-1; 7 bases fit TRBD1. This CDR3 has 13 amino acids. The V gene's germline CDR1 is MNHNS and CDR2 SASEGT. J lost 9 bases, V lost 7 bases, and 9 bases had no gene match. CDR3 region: CASTKTGYGEQFF. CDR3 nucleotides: TGTGCCAGCACTAAGACAGGGTACGGTGAGCAGTTCTTC.

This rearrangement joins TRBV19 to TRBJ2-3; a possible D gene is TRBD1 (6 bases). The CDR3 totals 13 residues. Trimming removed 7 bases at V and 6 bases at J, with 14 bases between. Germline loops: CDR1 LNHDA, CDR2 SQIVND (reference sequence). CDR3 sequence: CASKRTELDTQYF. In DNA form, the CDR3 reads TGTGCCAGTAAGAGGACAGAGTTGGATACGCAGTATTTT.

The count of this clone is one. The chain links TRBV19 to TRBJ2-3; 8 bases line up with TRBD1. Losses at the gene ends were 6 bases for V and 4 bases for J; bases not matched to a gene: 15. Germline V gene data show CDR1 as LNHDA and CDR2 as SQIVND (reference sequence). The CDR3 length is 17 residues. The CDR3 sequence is CASSPAGTGYAADTQYF. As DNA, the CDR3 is TGTGCCAGTAGCCCGGCGGGGACAGGCTATGCGGCAGATACGCAGTATTTT.

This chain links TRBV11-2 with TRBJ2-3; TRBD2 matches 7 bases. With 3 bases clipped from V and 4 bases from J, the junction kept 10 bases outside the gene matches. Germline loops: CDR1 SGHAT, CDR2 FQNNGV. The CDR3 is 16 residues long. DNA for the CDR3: TGTGCCAGCAGCTTCCGACGGGGGGATGGAGCAGATACGCAGTATTTT. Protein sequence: CASSFRRGDGADTQYF.

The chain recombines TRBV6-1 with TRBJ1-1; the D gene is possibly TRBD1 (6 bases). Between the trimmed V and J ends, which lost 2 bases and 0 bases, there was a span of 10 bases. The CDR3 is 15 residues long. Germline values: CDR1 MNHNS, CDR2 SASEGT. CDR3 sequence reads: CASSEYTGLNTEAFF. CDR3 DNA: TGTGCCAGCAGTGAATACACAGGGTTGAACACTGAAGCTTTCTTT.

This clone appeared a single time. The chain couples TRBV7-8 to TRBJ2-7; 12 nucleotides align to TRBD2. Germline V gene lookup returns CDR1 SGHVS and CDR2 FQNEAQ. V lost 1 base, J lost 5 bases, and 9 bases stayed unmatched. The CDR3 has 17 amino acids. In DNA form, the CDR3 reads TGTGCCAGCAGCTTAGAAGGTCTGACTAGCGGGAGCCACGAGCAGTACTTC. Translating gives CASSLEGLTSGSHEQYF. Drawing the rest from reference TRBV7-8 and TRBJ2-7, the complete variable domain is GAGVSQSPRYKVAKRGQDVALRCDPISGHVSLFWYQQALGQGPEFLTYFQNEAQLDKSGLPSDRFFAERPEGSVSTLKIQRTQQEDSAVYLCASSLEGLTSGSHEQYFGPGTRLTVT.

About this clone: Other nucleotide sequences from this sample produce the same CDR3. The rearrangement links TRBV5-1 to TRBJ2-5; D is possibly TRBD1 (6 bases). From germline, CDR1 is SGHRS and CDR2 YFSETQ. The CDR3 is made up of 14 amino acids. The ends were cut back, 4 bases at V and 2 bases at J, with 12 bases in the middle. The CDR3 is CASSLGQPQETQYF. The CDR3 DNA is TGCGCCAGCAGCCTAGGACAGCCGCAAGAGACCCAGTACTTC.

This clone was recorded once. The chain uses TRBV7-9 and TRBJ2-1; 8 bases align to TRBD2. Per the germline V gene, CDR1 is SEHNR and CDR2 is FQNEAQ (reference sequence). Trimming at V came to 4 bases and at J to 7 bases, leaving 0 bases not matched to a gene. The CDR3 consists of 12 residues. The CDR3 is CASSSSGNEQFF. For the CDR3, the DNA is TGTGCCAGCAGCTCTAGCGGGAATGAGCAGTTCTTC.

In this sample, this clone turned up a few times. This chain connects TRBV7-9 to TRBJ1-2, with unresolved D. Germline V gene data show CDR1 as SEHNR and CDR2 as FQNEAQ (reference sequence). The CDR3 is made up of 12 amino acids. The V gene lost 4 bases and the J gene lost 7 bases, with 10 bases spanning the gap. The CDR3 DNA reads TGTGCCAGCAGCTCAAACCACGGTGGCTACACCTTC. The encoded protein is CASSSNHGGYTF.

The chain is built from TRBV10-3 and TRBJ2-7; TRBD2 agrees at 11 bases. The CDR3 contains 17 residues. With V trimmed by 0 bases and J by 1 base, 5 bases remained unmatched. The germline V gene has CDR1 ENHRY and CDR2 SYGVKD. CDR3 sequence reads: CAISESLTSGRSYEQYV. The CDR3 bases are TGTGCCATCAGTGAGTCGTTAACTAGCGGGAGATCCTACGAGCAGTACGTC.

The CDR3 loop is CSVEGGDAANYGYTF. The DNA of the CDR3 is TGCAGCGTTGAAGGGGGGGACGCCGCTAACTATGGCTACACCTTC. The rearrangement joins TRBV29-1 to TRBJ1-2; possible D gene TRBD1, 5 bases. The CDR3 consists of 15 residues. Trimming took off 1 base at V and 0 bases at J, with 12 bases between the two ends. The V gene's germline CDR1 is SQVTM and CDR2 ANQGSEA. The full variable domain, its missing parts supplied by reference TRBV29-1 and TRBJ1-2, is SAVISQKPSRDICQRGTSLTIQCQVDSQVTMMFWYRQQPGQSLTLIATANQGSEATYESGFVIDKFPISRPNLTFSTLTVSNMSPEDSSIYLCSVEGGDAANYGYTFGSGTRLTVV.

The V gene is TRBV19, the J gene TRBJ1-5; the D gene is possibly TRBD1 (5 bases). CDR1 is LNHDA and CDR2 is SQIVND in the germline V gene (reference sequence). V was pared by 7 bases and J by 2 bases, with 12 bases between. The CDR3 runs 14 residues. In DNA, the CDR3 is TGTGCCAGTAAAATAGGGGACCGCAATCAGCCCCAGCATTTT. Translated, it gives CASKIGDRNQPQHF.